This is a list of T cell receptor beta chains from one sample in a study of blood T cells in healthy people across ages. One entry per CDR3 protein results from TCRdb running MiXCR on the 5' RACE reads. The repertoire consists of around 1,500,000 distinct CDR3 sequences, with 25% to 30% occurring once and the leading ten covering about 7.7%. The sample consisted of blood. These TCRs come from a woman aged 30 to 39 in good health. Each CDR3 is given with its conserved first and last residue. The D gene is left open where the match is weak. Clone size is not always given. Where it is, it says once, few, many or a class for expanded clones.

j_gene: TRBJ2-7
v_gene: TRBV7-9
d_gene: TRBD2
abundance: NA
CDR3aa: CASSLRGRAGDEQYF
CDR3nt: TGTGCCAGCAGCTTACGAGGGAGGGCCGGGGATGAGCAGTACTTC

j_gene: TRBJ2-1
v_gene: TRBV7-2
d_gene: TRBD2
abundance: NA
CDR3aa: CASSLGTSGSTRNEQFF
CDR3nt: TGTGCCAGCAGCTTAGGGACTAGCGGGAGCACTAGGAATGAGCAGTTCTTC

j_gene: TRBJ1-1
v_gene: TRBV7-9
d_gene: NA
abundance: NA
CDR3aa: CASSHGSEAFF
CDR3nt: TGTGCCAGCAGCCACGGGTCTGAAGCTTTCTTT

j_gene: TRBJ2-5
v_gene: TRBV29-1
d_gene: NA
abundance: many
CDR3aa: CSGGSQETQYF
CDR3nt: TGCAGCGGTGGGAGTCAAGAGACCCAGTACTTC

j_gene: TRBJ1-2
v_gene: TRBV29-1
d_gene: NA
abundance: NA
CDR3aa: CSATDRNSANYGYTF
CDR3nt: TGCAGCGCTACAGACAGAAATTCAGCTAACTATGGCTACACCTTC

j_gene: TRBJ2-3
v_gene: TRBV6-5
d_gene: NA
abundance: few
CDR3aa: CASSYYGSADTQYF
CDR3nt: TGTGCCAGCAGTTATTACGGGAGCGCAGATACGCAGTATTTT

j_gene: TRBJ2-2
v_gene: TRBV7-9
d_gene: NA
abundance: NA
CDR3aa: CASSLTFSNTGELFF
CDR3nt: TGTGCCAGCAGCCTGACTTTCTCTAACACCGGGGAGCTGTTTTTT

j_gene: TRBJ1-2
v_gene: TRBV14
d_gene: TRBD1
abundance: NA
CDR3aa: CASSQGQGPNGYTF
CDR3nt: TGTGCCAGCAGCCAGGGACAGGGCCCGAATGGCTACACCTTC

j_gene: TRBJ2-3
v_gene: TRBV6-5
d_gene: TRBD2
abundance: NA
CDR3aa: CASSYSTSVRHTQYF
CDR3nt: TGTGCCAGCAGTTACTCTACTAGCGTGAGACATACGCAGTATTTT

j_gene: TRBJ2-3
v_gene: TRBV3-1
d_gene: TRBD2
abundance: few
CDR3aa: CASSQASSGPTDTQYF
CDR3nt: TGTGCCAGCAGCCAAGCATCTAGCGGGCCCACAGATACGCAGTATTTT

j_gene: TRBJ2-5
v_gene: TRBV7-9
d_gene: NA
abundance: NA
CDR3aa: CASSLGDTGGPQYF
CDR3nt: TGTGCCAGCAGCTTGGGTGATACTGGAGGCCCCCAGTACTTC

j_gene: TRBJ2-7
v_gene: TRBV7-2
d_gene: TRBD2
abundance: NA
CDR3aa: CASSTTLTSGSYEQYF
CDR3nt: TGTGCCAGCAGCACAACCCTGACTAGCGGCTCCTACGAGCAGTACTTC

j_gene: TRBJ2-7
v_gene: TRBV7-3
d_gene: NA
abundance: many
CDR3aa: CASSLTPGYEQYF
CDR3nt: TGTGCCAGCAGCTTAACTCCCGGGTACGAGCAGTACTTC

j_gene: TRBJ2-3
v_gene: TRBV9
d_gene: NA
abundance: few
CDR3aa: CASSADEDTQYF
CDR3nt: TGTGCCAGCAGCGCAGACGAGGATACGCAGTATTTT

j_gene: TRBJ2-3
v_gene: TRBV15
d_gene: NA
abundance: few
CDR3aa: CATSIQHNTVVADTQYF
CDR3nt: TGTGCCACCAGCATTCAGCACAATACTGTAGTTGCAGATACGCAGTATTTT

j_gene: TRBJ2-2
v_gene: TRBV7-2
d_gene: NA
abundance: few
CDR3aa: CASSRRGSGELFF
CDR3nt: TGTGCCAGCAGCCGGAGAGGGTCCGGGGAGCTGTTTTTT

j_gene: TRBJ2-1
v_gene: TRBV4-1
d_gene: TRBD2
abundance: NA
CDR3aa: CASSQVGRGTYNEQFF
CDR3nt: TGCGCCAGCAGCCAAGTAGGGCGGGGGACTTACAATGAGCAGTTCTTC

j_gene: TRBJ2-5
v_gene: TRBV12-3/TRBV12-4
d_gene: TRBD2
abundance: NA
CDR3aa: CASSPQGLAGETKETQYF
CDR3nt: TGTGCCAGCAGTCCCCAGGGACTAGCGGGGGAGACGAAAGAGACCCAGTACTTC

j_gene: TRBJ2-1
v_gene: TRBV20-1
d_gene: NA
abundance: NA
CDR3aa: CSANTWNNEQFF
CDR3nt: TGCAGTGCTAATACATGGAACAATGAGCAGTTCTTC

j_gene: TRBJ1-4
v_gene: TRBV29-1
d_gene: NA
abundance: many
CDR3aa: CSVEQTTNEKLFF
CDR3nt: TGCAGCGTTGAACAGACAACTAATGAAAAACTGTTTTTT

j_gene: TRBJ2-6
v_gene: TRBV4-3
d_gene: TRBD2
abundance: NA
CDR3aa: CASSQDPGVAGVSGANVLTF
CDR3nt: TGCGCCAGCAGCCAAGATCCAGGAGTAGCGGGAGTCTCTGGGGCCAACGTCCTGACTTTC

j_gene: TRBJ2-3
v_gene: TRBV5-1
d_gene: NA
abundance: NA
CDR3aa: CASSSEILTDTQYF
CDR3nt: TGCGCCAGCAGCTCCGAAATTCTCACAGATACGCAGTATTTT

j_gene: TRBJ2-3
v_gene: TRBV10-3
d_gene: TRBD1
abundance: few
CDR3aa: CAISESDRGQDTQYF
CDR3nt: TGTGCCATCAGTGAGTCCGACAGGGGGCAAGATACGCAGTATTTT

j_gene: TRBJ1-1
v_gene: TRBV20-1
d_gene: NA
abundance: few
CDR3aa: CSARDPPGRTENTEAFF
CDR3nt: TGCAGTGCTAGAGATCCACCAGGGAGGACAGAGAACACTGAAGCTTTCTTT

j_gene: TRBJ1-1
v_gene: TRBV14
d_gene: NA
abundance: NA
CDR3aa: CASSQGAGKDYEAFF
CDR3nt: TGTGCCAGCAGCCAAGGGGCAGGGAAGGATTATGAAGCTTTCTTT

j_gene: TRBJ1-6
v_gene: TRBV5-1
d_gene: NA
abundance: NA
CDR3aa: CASSQGQGNNSPLHF
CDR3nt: TGCGCCAGCAGCCAGGGACAAGGGAATAATTCACCCCTCCACTTT

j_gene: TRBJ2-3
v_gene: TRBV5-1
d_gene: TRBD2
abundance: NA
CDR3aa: CASSLARTSGSLVDTQYF
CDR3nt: TGCGCCAGCAGCTTGGCCAGGACTAGCGGGAGCCTAGTGGATACGCAGTATTTT

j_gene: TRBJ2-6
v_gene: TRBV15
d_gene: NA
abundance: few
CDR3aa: CATSRDRVVGANVLTF
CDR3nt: TGTGCCACCAGCAGGGACCGAGTTGTTGGGGCCAACGTCCTGACTTTC

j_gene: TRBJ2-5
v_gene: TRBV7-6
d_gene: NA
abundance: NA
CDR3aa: CASSPNGRTVQETQYF
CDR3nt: TGTGCCAGCAGCCCAAACGGACGGACAGTGCAAGAGACCCAGTACTTC

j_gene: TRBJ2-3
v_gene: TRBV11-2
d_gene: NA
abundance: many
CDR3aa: CASSLRASDGAQYF
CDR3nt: TGTGCCAGCAGCCTCAGGGCCTCAGACGGAGCGCAGTATTTT

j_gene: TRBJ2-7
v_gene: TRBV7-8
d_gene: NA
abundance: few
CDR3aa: CASRMGGTPDYEQYF
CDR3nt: TGTGCCAGCAGAATGGGGGGTACTCCCGACTACGAGCAGTACTTC

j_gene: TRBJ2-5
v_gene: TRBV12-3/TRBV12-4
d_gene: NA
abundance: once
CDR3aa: CASKLRGNEQYF
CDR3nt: TGTGCCAGCAAACTAAGGGGTAATGAGCAGTACTTC

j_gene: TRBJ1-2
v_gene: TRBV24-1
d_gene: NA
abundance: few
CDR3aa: CATTDSPNYGYTF
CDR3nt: TGTGCCACAACGGACTCCCCTAACTATGGCTACACCTTC

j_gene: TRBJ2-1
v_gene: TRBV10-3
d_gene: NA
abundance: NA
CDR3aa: CAISEAEGPSYNEQFF
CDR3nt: TGTGCCATCAGTGAGGCGGAGGGCCCCTCCTACAATGAGCAGTTCTTC

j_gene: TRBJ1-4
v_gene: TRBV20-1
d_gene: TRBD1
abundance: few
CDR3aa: CSVGGGSNEKLFF
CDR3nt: TGCAGTGTTGGAGGGGGCTCTAATGAAAAACTGTTTTTT

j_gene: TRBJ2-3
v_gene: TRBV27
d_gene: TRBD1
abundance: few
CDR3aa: CASSASGTGADTQYF
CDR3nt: TGTGCCAGCAGTGCCTCCGGGACAGGGGCAGATACGCAGTATTTT

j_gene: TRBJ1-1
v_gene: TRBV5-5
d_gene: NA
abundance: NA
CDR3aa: CASSLGQRTTEAFF
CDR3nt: TGTGCCAGCAGCTTGGGACAGAGAACCACTGAAGCTTTCTTT